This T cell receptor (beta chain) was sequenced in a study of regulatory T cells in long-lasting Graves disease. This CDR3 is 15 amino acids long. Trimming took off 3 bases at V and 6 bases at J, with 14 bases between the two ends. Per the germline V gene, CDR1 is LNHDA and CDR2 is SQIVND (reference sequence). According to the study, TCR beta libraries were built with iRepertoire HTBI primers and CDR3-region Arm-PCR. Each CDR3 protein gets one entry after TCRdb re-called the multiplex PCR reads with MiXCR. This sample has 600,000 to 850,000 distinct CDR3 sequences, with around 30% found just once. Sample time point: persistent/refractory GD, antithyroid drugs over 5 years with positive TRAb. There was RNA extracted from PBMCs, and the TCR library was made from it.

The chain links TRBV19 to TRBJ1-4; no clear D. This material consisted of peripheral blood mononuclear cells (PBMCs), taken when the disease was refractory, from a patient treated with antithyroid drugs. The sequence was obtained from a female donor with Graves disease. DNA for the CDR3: TGTGCCAGTAGTATCCCGGCGCCGAGGGATGAAAAACTGTTTTTT. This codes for CASSIPAPRDEKLFF.